Following are 18 T cell receptor beta chains from one sample sequenced in a study of early T cells in non-severe SARS-CoV-2 infection. TCRdb ran MiXCR on the 5' RACE reads and lists one entry per CDR3 protein. The data hold over 25,000 distinct CDR3 sequences, with roughly 4.5% observed a single time. The sequenced material came from whole blood. These receptors all come from an adult who was a healthcare worker with PCR-confirmed SARS-CoV-2 infection or an uninfected control (not recorded which).

This clonotype was seen many times. The chain joins TRBV6-1 to TRBJ1-6; D is undetermined. This CDR3 region has 16 residues. The germline gives CDR1 MNHNS, CDR2 SASEGT. The germline V and J ends were trimmed by 1 base and 0 bases, with 7 bases remaining between them. The CDR3 here is CASSEVLSSYNSPLHF. For the CDR3, the DNA is TGTGCCAGCAGTGAAGTACTGAGCTCCTATAATTCACCCCTCCACTTT.

Here the CDR3 DNA reads TGTGCCAGCAGTTTGGGCGGCCCCATCACCGGGGAGCTGTTTTTT. Amino acids: CASSLGGPITGELFF. V and J are TRBV12-3 or TRBV12-4 and TRBJ2-2, with D unclear. This CDR3 has 15 amino acids. With 3 bases removed from V and 4 bases from J, the gap between germline ends came to 12 bases.

The table lists this clonotype with a few counts. An end of the junction differs from the germline gene, which may be a read error. The J gene is TRBJ1-2, the V gene TRBV6-5; D perhaps matches TRBD1 (5 bases). The CDR3 runs 14 residues. Germline CDR1 reads MNHEY; CDR2 reads SVGAGI. In DNA, the CDR3 is TGTGCTAGCAGCCAAGGACGGGGCCCCTATGGCTACACCTTC. This gives the protein CASSQGRGPYGYTF.

This clonotype occurred many times. The CDR3 loop is CASSLQTGFYEQYF. CDR3 nucleotide sequence: TGCGCCAGCAGCCTTCAGACAGGGTTCTACGAGCAGTACTTC. V gene TRBV4-3 combines with J gene TRBJ2-7; the match to TRBD1 covers 7 bases. V shed 4 bases and J 3 bases; nucleotides not matched to a gene: 6. Germline CDR1 is LGHNA and CDR2 is YSLEER. This CDR3 contains 14 residues.

The genes are TRBV20-1 and TRBJ1-1; no clear D. Germline assignment: CDR1 DFQATT and CDR2 SNEGSKA (reference sequence). The CDR3 is made up of 11 amino acids. CDR3 region: CAGSRGTEAFF. The CDR3 region has the DNA TGCGCTGGCTCACGGGGTACTGAAGCTTTCTTT.

This clonotype was seen many times. The rearrangement links TRBV2 to TRBJ2-1; D call uncertain. Germline CDR1 SNHLY, CDR2 FYNNEI. The germline V and J ends were trimmed by 5 bases and 9 bases, with 14 bases remaining between them. The CDR3 runs 13 residues. This CDR3 is CASSLLMGGEQFF. For the CDR3, the DNA is TGTGCCAGCAGTTTACTAATGGGCGGTGAGCAGTTCTTC.

In this sample, this clonotype turned up many times. The CDR3 nucleotides read TGTGCCAGCAGCGGAAGGACAGGGGGCGAGCAGTACTTC. Translation: CASSGRTGGEQYF. The chain links TRBV2 to TRBJ2-7; 10 bases agree with TRBD1. Germline V gives CDR1 SNHLY, CDR2 FYNNEI. The CDR3 extends over 13 amino acids. V dropped 6 bases and J dropped 6; count of bases not matched to a gene: 5. Complete variable domain (other parts from reference TRBV2 and TRBJ2-7): EPEVTQTPSHQVTQMGQEVILRCVPISNHLYFYWYRQILGQKVEFLVSFYNNEISEKSEIFDDQFSVERPDGSNFTLKIRSTKLEDSAMYFCASSGRTGGEQYFGPGTRLTVT.

The V call is TRBV18, the J call TRBJ2-7; 10 bases are a match to TRBD2. V shed 5 bases and J 1 base; nucleotides not matched to a gene: 11. Germline assignment: CDR1 KGHSH and CDR2 LQKENI. CDR3 length: 17 amino acids. DNA of the CDR3: TGTGCCAGCTCAGGTTTAGCGGGGGGCGCGACTTCCTACGAGCAGTACTTC. Translated, it gives CASSGLAGGATSYEQYF.

In this sample, this clonotype turned up many times. This chain uses TRBV11-2 with TRBJ1-3, with D uncertain. Per the germline V gene, CDR1 is SGHAT and CDR2 is FQNNGV. CDR3 length: 11 residues. V dropped 3 bases and J dropped 7 bases, with 4 bases sitting between them. Here the CDR3 DNA reads TGTGCCAGCAGCTTCCTGAACACCATATATTTT. Translated, it gives CASSFLNTIYF.

In its sample, this clonotype was seen many times. V and J are TRBV6-2 or TRBV6-3 and TRBJ2-3; TRBD2 is a possible D gene (5 bases). Germline values: CDR1 MNHEY, CDR2 SVGEGT. The CDR3 extends over 11 amino acids. Deletions cut 5 bases from V and 6 bases from J, with 6 bases between. CDR3 region: CASSRGDTQYF. In nucleotides, the CDR3 is TGTGCCAGCAGTCGCGGGGATACGCAGTATTTT.

This clonotype came up many times. The chain joins TRBV7-9 to TRBJ1-1; D is unclear. The germline V and J ends were trimmed by 1 base and 3 bases, with 6 bases remaining between them. Germline V gene sequence: CDR1 SEHNR, CDR2 FQNEAQ (reference sequence). This CDR3 is built from 13 residues. The CDR3 region is CASSLERDTEAFF. DNA for the CDR3: TGTGCCAGCAGCTTAGAAAGGGACACTGAAGCTTTCTTT.

V usage is TRBV7-3 and J usage is TRBJ2-1, with D tentatively TRBD2 (5 bases). Germline values: CDR1 SGHTA, CDR2 FQGTGA. V was shortened by 4 bases and J by 7 bases, with 17 bases between the two germline ends. The CDR3 is made up of 15 amino acids. CDR3 nucleotides: TGTGCCAGCAGCTCCTCCTTAGGAGGCGGGAATGAGCAGTTCTTC. This gives the protein CASSSSLGGGNEQFF.

The chain combines TRBV24-1 with TRBJ1-6; D uncertain. The CDR3 consists of 14 residues. Trimming stripped 2 bases from V and 11 bases from J, with 12 bases between. CDR1 and CDR2 from the germline V gene are KGHDR and SFDVKD. The CDR3 loop is CATSDSNFGAPLHF. In DNA, the CDR3 is TGTGCCACCAGTGATTCGAATTTCGGAGCACCCCTCCACTTT.

In this sample, this clonotype turned up many times. The chain is built from TRBV19 and TRBJ2-1; 8 bases map to TRBD2. V dropped 5 bases and J dropped 7; count of bases not matched to a gene: 10. The CDR3 contains 15 residues. Per germline, CDR1 LNHDA and CDR2 SQIVND (reference sequence). The CDR3: CASSSGAGDENEQFF. CDR3 nucleotide sequence: TGTGCCAGTAGTTCTGGAGCGGGAGATGAAAATGAGCAGTTCTTC.

In this sample, this clonotype turned up many times. The rearrangement uses TRBV5-1 and TRBJ2-7; TRBD1 matches 10 bases. Germline-derived CDR1 and CDR2 are SGHRS and YFSETQ. This CDR3 region has 15 residues. Trimming cost V 0 bases and J 6 bases; bases outside gene matches: 6. The DNA of the CDR3 is TGCGCCAGCAGCTTGGAAGCGGGACAGGGGCTCGAGCAGTACTTC. Translation: CASSLEAGQGLEQYF.

This clonotype has at least ten counts. This chain uses TRBV4-2 with TRBJ1-2, with a weak D call TRBD1 (5 bases). The CDR3 length is 13 residues. V lost 0 bases to trimming and J lost 14 bases, with 16 bases between them. Germline-derived CDR1 and CDR2 are LGHNA and YNFKEQ. CDR3 sequence: CASSQDLGTLRTF. CDR3 DNA sequence: TGTGCCAGCAGCCAAGACCTAGGGACTTTAAGGACCTTC.

This clonotype was seen many times. The chain combines TRBV12-5 with TRBJ1-1, with D uncertain. CDR1 and CDR2 from the germline V gene are LGHNT and FRNRAP. The CDR3 is 12 residues long. Trimming took off 5 bases at V and 3 bases at J, with 7 bases between the two ends. CDR3 in DNA: TGTGCTAGTGGTCCCCAGGACACTGAAGCTTTCTTT. It translates to CASGPQDTEAFF.

This clonotype was detected many times. This chain connects TRBV3-1 to TRBJ1-4; D ambiguous. Per germline, CDR1 LGHDT and CDR2 YNNKEL (reference sequence). The ends were cut back, 4 bases at V and 0 bases at J, with 9 bases in the middle. The CDR3 is 15 residues long. DNA for the CDR3: TGTGCCAGCAGCCTAGGAGCAGCAACTAATGAAAAACTGTTTTTT. Translated: CASSLGAATNEKLFF.